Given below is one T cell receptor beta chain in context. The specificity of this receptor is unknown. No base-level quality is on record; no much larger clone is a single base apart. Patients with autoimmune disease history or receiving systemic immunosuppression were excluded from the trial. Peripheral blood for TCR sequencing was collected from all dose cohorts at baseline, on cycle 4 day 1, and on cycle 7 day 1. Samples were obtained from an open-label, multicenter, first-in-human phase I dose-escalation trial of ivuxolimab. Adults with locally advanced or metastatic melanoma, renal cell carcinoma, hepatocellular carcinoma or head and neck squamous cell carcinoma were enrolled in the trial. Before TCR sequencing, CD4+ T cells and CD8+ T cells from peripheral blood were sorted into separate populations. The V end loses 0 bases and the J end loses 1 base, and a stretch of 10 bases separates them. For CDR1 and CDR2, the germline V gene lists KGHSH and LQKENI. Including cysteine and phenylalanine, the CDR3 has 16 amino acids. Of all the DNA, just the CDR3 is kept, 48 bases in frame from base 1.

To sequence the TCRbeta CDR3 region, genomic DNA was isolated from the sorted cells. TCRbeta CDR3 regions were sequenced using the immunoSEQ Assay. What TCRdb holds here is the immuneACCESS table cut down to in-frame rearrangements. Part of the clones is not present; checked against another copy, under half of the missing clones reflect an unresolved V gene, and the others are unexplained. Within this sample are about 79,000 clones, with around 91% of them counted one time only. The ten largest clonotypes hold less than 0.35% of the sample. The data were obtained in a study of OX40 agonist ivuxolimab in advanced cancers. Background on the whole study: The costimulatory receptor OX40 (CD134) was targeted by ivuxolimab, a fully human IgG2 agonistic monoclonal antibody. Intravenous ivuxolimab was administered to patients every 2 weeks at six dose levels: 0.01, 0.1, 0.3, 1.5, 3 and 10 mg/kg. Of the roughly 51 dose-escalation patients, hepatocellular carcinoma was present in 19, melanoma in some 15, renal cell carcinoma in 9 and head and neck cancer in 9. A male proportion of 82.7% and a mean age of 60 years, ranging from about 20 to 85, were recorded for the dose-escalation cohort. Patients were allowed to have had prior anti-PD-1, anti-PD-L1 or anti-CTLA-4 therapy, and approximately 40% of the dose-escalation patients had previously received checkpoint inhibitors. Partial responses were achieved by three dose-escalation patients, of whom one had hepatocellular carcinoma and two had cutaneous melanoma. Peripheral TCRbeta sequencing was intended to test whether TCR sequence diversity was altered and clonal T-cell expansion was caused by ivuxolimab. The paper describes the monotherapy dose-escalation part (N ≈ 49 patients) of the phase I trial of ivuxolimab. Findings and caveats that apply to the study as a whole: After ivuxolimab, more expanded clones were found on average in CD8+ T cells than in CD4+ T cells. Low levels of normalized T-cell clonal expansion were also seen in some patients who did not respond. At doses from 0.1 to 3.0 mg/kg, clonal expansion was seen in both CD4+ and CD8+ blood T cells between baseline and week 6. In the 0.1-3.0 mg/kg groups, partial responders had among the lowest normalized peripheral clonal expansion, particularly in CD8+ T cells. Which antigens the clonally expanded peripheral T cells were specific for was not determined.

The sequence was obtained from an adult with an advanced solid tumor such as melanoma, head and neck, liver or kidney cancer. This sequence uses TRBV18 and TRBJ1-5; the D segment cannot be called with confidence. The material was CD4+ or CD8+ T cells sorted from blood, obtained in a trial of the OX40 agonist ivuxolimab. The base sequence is TGTGCCAGCTCACCACCGGGCAGTTTGAGCAATCAGCCCCAGCATTTT. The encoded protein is CASSPPGSLSNQPQHF.